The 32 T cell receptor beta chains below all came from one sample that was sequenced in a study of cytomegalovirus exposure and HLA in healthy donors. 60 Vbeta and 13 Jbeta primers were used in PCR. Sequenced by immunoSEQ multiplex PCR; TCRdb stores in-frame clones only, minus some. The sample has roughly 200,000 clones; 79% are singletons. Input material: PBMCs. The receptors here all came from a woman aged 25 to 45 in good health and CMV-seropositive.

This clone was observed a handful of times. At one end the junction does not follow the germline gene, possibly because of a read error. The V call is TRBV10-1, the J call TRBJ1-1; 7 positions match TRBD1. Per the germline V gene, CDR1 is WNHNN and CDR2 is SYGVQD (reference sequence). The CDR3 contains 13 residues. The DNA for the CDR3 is TGCGCCACCAGTTCAGGGACAGCAAGTGAAGCTTTCTTT. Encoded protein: CATSSGTASEAFF.

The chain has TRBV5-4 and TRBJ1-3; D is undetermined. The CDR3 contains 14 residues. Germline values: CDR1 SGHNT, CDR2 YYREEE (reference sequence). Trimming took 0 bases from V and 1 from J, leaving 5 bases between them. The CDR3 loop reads CASSLAGSGNTIYF. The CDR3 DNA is TGTGCCAGCAGCTTGGCAGGATCTGGAAACACCATATATTTT.

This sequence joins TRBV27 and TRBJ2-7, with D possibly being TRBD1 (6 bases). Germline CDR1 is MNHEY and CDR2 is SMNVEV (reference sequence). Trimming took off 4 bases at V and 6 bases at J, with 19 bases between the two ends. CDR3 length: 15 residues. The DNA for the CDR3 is TGTGCCAGCAGTTCCCCGGACAGTAATTTCGGCGAGCAGTACTTC. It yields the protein CASSSPDSNFGEQYF.

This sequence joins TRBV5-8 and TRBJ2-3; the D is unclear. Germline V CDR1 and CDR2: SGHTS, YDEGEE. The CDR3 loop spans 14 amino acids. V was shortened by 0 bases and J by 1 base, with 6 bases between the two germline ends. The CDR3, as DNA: TGTGCCAGCAGCTTGGCGACTGGCACAGATACGCAGTATTTT. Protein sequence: CASSLATGTDTQYF.

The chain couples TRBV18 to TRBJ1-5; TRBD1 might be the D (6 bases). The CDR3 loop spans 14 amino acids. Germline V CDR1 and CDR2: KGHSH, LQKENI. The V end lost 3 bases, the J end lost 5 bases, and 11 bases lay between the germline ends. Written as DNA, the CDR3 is TGTGCCAGCTCACCTAGGGGGGGCGATCAGCCCCAGCATTTT. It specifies CASSPRGGDQPQHF.

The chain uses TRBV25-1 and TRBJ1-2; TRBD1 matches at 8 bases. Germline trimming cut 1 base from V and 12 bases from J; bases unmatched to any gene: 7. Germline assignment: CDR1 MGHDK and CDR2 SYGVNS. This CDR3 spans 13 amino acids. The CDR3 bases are TGTGCCAGCAGTGAATGGGGACAGGCCGCTAACACCTTC. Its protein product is CASSEWGQAANTF.

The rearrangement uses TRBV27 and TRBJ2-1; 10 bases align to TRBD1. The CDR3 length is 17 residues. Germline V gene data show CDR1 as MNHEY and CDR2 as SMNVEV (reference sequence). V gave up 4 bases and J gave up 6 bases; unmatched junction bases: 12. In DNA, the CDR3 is TGTGCCAGCAGTTCGGAGGTCGGGACAGGGGACGTCAATGAGCAGTTCTTC. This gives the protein CASSSEVGTGDVNEQFF.

The CDR3: CASSYLGDRGSETQYF. In DNA, the CDR3 is TGTGCCAGCAGTTACTTAGGCGACAGGGGCTCGGAGACCCAGTACTTC. The V gene is TRBV6-5, the J gene TRBJ2-5, with TRBD1 matching 8 bases. Germline V gives CDR1 MNHEY, CDR2 SVGAGI. The V gene end was trimmed by 1 base and the J gene end by 5 bases; junction bases not matched to a gene: 9. This CDR3 is 16 amino acids long.

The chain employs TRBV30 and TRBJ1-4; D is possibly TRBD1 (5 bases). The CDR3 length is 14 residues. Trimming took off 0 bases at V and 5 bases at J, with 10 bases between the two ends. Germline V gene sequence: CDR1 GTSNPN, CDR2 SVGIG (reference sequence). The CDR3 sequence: CAWSVWGRNEKLFF. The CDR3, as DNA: TGTGCCTGGAGTGTATGGGGCCGGAATGAAAAACTGTTTTTT.

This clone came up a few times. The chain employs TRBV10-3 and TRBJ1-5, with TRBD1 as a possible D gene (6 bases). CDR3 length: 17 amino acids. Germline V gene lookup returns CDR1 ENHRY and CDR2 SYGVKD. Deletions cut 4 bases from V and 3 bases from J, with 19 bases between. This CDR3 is CAISAGTQTSPNQPQHF. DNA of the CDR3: TGTGCCATCAGTGCCGGGACACAAACCAGTCCCAATCAGCCCCAGCATTTT.

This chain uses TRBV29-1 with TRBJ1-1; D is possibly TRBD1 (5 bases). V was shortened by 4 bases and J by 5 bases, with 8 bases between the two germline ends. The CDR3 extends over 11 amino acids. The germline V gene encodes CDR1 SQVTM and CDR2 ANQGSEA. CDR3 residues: CSVVPGTEAFF. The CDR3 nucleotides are TGCAGCGTTGTTCCAGGGACTGAAGCTTTCTTT.

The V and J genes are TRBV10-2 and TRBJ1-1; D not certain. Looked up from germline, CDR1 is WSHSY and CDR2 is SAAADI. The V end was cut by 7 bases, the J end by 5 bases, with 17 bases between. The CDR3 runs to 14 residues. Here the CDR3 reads CASTALEIGTEAFF. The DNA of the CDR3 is TGCGCCAGCACCGCTTTGGAGATTGGGACTGAAGCTTTCTTT.

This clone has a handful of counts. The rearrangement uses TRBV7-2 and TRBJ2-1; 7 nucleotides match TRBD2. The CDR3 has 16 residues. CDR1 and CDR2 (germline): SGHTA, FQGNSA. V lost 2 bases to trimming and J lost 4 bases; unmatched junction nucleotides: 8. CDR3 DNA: TGTGCCAGCAGCTTATCGCGGGAGACGGGATACAATGAGCAGTTCTTC. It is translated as CASSLSRETGYNEQFF.

The CDR3 coding sequence is TGCGCCAGCAGCCAAGAACTTAATCAGCCCCAGCATTTT. It specifies CASSQELNQPQHF. The chain recombines TRBV4-3 with TRBJ1-5, with unresolved D. The CDR3 totals 13 residues. Deletions cut 0 bases from V and 4 bases from J, with 4 bases between. Germline V lookup: CDR1 LGHNA, CDR2 YSLEER.

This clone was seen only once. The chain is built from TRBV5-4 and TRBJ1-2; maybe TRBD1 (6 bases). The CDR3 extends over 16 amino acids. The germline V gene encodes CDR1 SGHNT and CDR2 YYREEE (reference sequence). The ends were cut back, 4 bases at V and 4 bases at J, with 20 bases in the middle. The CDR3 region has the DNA TGTGCCAGCAGCCCGGGGGGCGGCAGGGGAATCTATGGCTACACCTTC. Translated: CASSPGGGRGIYGYTF.

CDR3 residues: CASSVAASGTYEQYF. The CDR3 DNA reads as TGTGCCAGCAGCGTAGCGGCTAGCGGAACCTACGAGCAGTACTTC. The rearrangement joins TRBV9 to TRBJ2-7, with 7 bases that match TRBD2. The germline gives CDR1 SGDLS, CDR2 YYNGEE. The CDR3 covers 15 residues. Trimming at V came to 0 bases and at J to 2 bases, leaving 5 bases not matched to a gene.

The CDR3 region is CASSHGTGTYYGYTF. In nucleotides, the CDR3 is TGCGCCAGCAGCCACGGGACAGGGACTTACTATGGCTACACCTTC. V and J are TRBV4-3 and TRBJ1-2, with 9 bases matching TRBD1. This CDR3 spans 15 amino acids. CDR1 and CDR2 from the germline V gene are LGHNA and YSLEER. V was pared by 3 bases and J by 3 bases, with 5 bases of the junction left unmatched.

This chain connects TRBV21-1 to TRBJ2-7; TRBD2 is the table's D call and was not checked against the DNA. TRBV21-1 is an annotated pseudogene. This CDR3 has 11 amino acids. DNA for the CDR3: TGTGCCAGCAGCAATAGCTGCGAGCAGTACTTC. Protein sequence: CASSNSCEQYF.

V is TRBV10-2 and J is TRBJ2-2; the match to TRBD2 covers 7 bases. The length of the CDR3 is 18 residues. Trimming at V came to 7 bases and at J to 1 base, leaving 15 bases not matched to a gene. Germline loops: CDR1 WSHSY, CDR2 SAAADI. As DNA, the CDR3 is TGCGCCAGCACCGCAGTTTATAGTACGGGGGGGAACACCGGGGAGCTGTTTTTT. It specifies CASTAVYSTGGNTGELFF.

DNA for the CDR3: TGCGCCAGCAGTCGGACTAGCGGGAGCACAGATACGCAGTATTTT. Translated, it gives CASSRTSGSTDTQYF. The genes are TRBV4-1 and TRBJ2-3, with TRBD2 matching 11 bases. V lost 6 bases to trimming and J lost 0 bases; unmatched junction nucleotides: 2. Germline CDR1 MGHRA, CDR2 YSYEKL. The CDR3 sequence is 15 residues long.

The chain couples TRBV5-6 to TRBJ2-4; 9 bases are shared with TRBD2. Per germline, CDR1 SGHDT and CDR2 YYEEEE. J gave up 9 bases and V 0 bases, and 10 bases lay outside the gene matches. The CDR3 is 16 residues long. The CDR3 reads CASSLGASGTGGIQYF. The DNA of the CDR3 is TGTGCCAGCAGCTTGGGGGCTAGCGGGACTGGGGGCATTCAGTACTTC.

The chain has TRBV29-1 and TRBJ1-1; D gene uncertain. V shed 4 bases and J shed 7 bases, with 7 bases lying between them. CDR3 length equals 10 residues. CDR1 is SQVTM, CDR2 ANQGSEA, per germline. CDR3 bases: TGCAGCGTTGGGGCGAATGAAGCTTTCTTT. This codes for CSVGANEAFF.

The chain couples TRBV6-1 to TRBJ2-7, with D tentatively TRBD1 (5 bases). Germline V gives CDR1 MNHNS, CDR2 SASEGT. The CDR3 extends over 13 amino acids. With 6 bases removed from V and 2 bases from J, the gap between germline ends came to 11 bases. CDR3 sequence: CASRGRDTYEQYF. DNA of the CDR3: TGTGCCAGCAGGGGCAGGGATACCTACGAGCAGTACTTC.

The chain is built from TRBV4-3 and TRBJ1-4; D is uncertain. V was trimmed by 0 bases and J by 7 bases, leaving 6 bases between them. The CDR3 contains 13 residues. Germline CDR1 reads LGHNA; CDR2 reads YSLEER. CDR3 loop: CASSQDRIEKLFF. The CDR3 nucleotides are TGCGCCAGCAGCCAAGACAGAATTGAAAAACTGTTTTTT.

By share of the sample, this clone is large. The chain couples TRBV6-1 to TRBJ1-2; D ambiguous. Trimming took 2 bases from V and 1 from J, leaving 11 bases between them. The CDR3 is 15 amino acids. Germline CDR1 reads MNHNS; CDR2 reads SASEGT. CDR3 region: CASSESSPGNYGYTF. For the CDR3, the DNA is TGTGCCAGCAGTGAAAGCTCGCCGGGTAACTATGGCTACACCTTC.

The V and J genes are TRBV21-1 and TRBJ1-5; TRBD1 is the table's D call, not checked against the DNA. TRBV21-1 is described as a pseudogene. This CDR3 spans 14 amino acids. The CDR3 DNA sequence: TGTGCCAGCAGCATTCACAGGGACATCCAGCCCCAGCATTTT. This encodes CASSIHRDIQPQHF.

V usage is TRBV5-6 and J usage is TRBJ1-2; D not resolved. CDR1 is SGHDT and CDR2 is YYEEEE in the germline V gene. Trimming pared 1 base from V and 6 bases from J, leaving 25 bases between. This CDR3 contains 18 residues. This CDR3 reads CASSLFLPLQQSRNGYTF. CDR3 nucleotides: TGTGCCAGCAGCTTGTTTCTCCCCCTACAGCAGTCCCGTAATGGCTACACCTTC. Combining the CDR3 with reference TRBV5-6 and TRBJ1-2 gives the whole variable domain DAGVTQSPTHLIKTRGQQVTLRCSPKSGHDTVSWYQQALGQGPQFIFQYYEEEERQRGNFPDRFSGHQFPNYSSELNVNALLLGDSALYLCASSLFLPLQQSRNGYTFGSGTRLTVV.

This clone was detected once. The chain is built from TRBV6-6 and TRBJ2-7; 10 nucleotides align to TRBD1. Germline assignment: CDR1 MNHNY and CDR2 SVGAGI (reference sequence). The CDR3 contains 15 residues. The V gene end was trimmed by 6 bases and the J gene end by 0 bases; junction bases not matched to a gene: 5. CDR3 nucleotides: TGTGCCAGCAGACTCCGGGACAGGGGCTCCTACGAGCAGTACTTC. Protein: CASRLRDRGSYEQYF.

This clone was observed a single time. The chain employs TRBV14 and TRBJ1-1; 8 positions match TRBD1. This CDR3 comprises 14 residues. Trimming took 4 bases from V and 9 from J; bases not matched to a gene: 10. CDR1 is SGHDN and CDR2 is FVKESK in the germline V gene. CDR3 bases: TGTGCCAGCAGCCGGACAGGGACCACTGGTCAAGCTTTCTTT. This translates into CASSRTGTTGQAFF.

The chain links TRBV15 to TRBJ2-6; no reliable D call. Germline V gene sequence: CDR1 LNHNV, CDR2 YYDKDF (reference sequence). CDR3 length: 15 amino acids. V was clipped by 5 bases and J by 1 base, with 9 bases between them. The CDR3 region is CATSGTGSGANVLTF. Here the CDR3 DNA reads TGTGCCACCAGCGGTACGGGTTCTGGGGCCAACGTCCTGACTTTC.

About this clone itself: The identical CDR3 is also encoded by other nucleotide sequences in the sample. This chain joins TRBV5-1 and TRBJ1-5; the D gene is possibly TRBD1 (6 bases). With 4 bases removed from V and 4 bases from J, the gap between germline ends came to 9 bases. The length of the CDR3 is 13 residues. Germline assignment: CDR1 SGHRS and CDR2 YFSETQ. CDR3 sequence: CASSLGQNQPQHF. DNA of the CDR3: TGCGCCAGCAGCCTTGGACAGAATCAGCCCCAGCATTTT.

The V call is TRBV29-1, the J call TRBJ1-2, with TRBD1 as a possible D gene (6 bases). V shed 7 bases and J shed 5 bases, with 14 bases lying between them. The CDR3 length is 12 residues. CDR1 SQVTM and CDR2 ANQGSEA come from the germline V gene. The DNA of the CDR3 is TGCAGCGCCGTACAGGGCCCGTATGGCTACACCTTC. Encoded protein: CSAVQGPYGYTF. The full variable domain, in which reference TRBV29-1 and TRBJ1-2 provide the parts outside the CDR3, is SAVISQKPSRDICQRGTSLTIQCQVDSQVTMMFWYRQQPGQSLTLIATANQGSEATYESGFVIDKFPISRPNLTFSTLTVSNMSPEDSSIYLCSAVQGPYGYTFGSGTRLTVV.